The next 2 T cell receptor beta chains were all read from a single sample in a study of a mutant IDH1 vaccine in newly diagnosed glioma. The data were produced by immunoSEQ multiplex PCR, yet TCRdb's version contains in-frame clones alone and is incomplete. The table records 70,000 to 90,000 clones, 85% of them present only once. For these TCRs, the target antigens are not known. Time point denoted: week 23, last vaccination. Every single dose of the vaccine, 300 ug of mutant IDH1 20-mer peptide, came with topical imiquimod. The sequenced sample was PBMCs, obtained from a glioma patient whose treatment included an IDH1 peptide vaccine. The receptor set was obtained from a young man with glioma. Some clones in this sample may be carry-over from other donors' samples.

The rearrangement uses TRBV30 and TRBJ2-1; TRBD2 is a possible D gene (6 bases). The length of the CDR3 is 14 residues. CDR1 is GTSNPN, CDR2 SVGIG, per germline (reference sequence). V dropped 3 bases and J dropped 2 bases, with 11 bases sitting between them. CDR3 in amino acids: CAWRGSGPYNEQFF. CDR3 DNA: TGTGCCTGGAGGGGTAGCGGCCCCTACAATGAGCAGTTCTTC.

This chain links TRBV27 with TRBJ2-1; 10 bases line up with TRBD1. Germline assignment: CDR1 MNHEY and CDR2 SMNVEV (reference sequence). The CDR3 totals 15 residues. Losses at the gene ends were 4 bases for V and 3 bases for J; bases not matched to a gene: 3. The CDR3 loop reads CASSSRDRGYNEQFF. For the CDR3, the DNA is TGTGCCAGCAGTTCCCGGGACAGGGGCTACAATGAGCAGTTCTTC.